These 3 T cell receptor beta chains were all obtained from the same sample, sequenced in a study of blood T cell repertoires in COVID-19. The method was immunoSEQ multiplex PCR; TCRdb's version includes in-frame clones alone and lacks a portion of them. The sample has roughly 260,000 clones, 75% to 95% seen once. The sequencing input was PBMCs or T cells enriched from blood (not recorded which). These receptors originate from a young woman who had recovered from COVID-19.

The gene calls are TRBV19 and TRBJ2-7, with D perhaps TRBD1 (5 bases). The CDR3 covers 15 residues. Germline V gene data show CDR1 as LNHDA and CDR2 as SQIVND (reference sequence). The V gene lost 5 bases and the J gene lost 4 bases, with 18 bases spanning the gap. The CDR3: CASSPRQILAYEQYF. The CDR3 bases are TGTGCCAGTAGTCCAAGACAGATACTGGCGTACGAGCAGTACTTC.

The chain carries TRBV10-3 and TRBJ1-1; D possibly corresponds to TRBD1 (6 bases). Trimming left V 2 bases short and J 12 bases short, with 13 bases between. CDR3 length equals 12 residues. Germline V gives CDR1 ENHRY, CDR2 SYGVKD. CDR3 region: CAISERLGTTFF. The DNA of the CDR3 is TGTGCCATCAGTGAGCGATTAGGGACAACTTTCTTT.

This chain uses TRBV7-9 with TRBJ2-3; no clear D gene. V lost 4 bases, J lost 3 bases, and 11 bases lay in between. Germline loops: CDR1 SEHNR, CDR2 FQNEAQ (reference sequence). The CDR3 extends over 14 amino acids. The CDR3 is CASSSDPSTDTQYF. DNA for the CDR3: TGTGCCAGCAGCTCAGACCCTAGTACAGATACGCAGTATTTT.